The entry that follows covers one TCR beta chain sequence. This sample is drawn from a study of blood T cell repertoires in COVID-19. TCRdb keeps only in-frame clones here, not all; method: immunoSEQ multiplex PCR. Of more than 50,000 clones listed, around 85% are singletons. CDR1 and CDR2 from the germline V gene are SGDLS and YYNGEE. This CDR3 contains 16 residues. V shed 2 bases and J 3 bases; nucleotides not matched to a gene: 9. Sequencing input: peripheral blood. This sequence joins TRBV9 and TRBJ2-7; TRBD2 matches 9 bases. This TCR was recovered from a human donor in a cohort sampled during active COVID-19. CDR3 sequence: CASSVIAGALYYEQYF. The CDR3, as DNA: TGTGCCAGCAGCGTGATAGCGGGGGCGTTGTACTACGAGCAGTACTTC.